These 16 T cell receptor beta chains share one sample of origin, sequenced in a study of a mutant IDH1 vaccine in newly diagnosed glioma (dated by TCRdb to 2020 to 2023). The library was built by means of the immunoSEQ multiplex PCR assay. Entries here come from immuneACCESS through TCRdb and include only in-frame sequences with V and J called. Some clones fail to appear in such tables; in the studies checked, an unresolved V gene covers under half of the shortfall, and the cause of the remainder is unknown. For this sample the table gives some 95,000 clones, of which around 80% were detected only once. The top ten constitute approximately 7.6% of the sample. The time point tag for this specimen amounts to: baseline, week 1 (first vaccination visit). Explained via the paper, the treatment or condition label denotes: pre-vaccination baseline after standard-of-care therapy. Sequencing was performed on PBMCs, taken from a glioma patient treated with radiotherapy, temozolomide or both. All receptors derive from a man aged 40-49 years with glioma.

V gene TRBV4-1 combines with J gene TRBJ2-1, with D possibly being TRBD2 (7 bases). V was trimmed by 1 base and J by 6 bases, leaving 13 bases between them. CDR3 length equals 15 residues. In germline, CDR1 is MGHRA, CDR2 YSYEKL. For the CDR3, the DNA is TGCGCCAGCAGCCAAGTGGGGGGGGGCCTCAATGAGCAGTTCTTC. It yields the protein CASSQVGGGLNEQFF.

The CDR3 region has the DNA TGTGCCAGCAGCTTAGGGGCAGGGTCAGAGACCCAGTACTTC. It encodes CASSLGAGSETQYF. The chain has TRBV7-8 and TRBJ2-5, with a tentative D call TRBD1 (5 bases). The V end lost 1 base, the J end lost 4 bases, and 10 bases lay between the germline ends. CDR1 is SGHVS and CDR2 is FQNEAQ in the germline V gene. The CDR3 has 14 residues.

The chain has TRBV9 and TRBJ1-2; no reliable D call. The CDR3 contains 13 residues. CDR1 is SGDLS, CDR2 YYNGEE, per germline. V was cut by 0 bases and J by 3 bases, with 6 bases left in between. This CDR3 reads CASSVETDYGYTF. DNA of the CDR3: TGTGCCAGCAGCGTAGAGACGGACTATGGCTACACCTTC.

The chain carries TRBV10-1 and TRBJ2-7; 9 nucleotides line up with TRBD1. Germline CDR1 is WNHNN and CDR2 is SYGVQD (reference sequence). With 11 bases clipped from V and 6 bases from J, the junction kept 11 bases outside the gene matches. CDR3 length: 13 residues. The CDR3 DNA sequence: TGCGCCGGCCCGGGACAGGGTAATTCCGAGCAGTACTTC. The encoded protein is CAGPGQGNSEQYF.

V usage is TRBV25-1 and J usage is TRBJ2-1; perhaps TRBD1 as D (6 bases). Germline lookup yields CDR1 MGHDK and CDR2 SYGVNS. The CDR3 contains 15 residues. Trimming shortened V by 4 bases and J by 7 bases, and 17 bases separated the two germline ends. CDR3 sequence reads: CASSARIRGSNEQFF. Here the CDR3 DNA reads TGTGCCAGCAGTGCCCGAATTAGGGGGTCGAATGAGCAGTTCTTC.

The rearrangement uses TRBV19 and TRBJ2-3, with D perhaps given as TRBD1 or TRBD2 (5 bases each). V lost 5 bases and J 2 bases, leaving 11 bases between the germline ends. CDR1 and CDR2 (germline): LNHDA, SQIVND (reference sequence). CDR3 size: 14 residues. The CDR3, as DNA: TGTGCCAGTAGTCCGGGACCCAACACAGATACGCAGTATTTT. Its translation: CASSPGPNTDTQYF.

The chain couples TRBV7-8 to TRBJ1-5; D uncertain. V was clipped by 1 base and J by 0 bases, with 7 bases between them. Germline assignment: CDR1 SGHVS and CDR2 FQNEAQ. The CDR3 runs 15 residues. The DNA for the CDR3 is TGTGCCAGCAGCTTAGATGTGGGTAGCAATCAGCCCCAGCATTTT. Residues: CASSLDVGSNQPQHF.

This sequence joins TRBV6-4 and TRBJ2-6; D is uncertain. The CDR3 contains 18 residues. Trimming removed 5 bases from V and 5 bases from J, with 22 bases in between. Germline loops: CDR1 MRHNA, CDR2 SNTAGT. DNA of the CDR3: TGTGCCAGCAGTTTCTCCAACTCACGACAAAGTCGGGCCAACGTCCTGACTTTC. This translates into CASSFSNSRQSRANVLTF.

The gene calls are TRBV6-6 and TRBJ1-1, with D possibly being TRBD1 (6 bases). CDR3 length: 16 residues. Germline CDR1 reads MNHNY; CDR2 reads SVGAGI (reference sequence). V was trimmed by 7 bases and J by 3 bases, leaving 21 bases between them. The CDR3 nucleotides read TGTGCCAGCAACAACCTTAGACAGGTTAAGGACACTGAAGCTTTCTTT. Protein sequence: CASNNLRQVKDTEAFF.

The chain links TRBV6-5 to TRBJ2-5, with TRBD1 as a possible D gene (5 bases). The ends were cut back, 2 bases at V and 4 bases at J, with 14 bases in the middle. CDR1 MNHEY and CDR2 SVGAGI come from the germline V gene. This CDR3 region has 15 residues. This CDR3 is CASSYDSQEGETQYF. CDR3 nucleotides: TGTGCCAGCAGTTACGACAGTCAAGAAGGAGAGACCCAGTACTTC.

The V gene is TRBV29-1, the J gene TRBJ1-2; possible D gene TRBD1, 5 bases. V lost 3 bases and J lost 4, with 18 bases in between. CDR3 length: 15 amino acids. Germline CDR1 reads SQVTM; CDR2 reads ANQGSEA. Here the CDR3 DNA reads TGCAGCGTTGATAATTACCACGGGGGGACCTATGGCTACACCTTC. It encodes CSVDNYHGGTYGYTF.

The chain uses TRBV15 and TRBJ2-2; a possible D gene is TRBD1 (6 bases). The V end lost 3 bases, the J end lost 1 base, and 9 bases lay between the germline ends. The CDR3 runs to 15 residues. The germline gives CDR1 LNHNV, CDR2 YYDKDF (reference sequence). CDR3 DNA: TGTGCCACCAGCAGCTGGACAGAGAACACCGGGGAGCTGTTTTTT. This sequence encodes CATSSWTENTGELFF. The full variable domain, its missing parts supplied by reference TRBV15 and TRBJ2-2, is DAMVIQNPRYQVTQFGKPVTLSCSQTLNHNVMYWYQQKSSQAPKLLFHYYDKDFNNEADTPDNFQSRRPNTSFCFLDIRSPGLGDTAMYLCATSSWTENTGELFFGEGSRLTVL.

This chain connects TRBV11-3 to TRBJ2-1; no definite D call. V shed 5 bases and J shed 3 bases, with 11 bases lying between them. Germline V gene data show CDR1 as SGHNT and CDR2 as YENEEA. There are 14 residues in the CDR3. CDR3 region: CASSLRDGYNEQFF. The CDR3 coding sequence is TGTGCCAGCAGCCTACGCGACGGCTACAATGAGCAGTTCTTC.

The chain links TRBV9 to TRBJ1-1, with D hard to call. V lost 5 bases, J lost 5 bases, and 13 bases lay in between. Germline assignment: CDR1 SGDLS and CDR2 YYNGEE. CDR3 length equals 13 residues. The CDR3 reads CASREPGGTEAFF. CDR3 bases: TGTGCCAGCAGGGAGCCGGGCGGGACTGAAGCTTTCTTT. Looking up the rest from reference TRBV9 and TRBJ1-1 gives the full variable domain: DSGVTQTPKHLITATGQRVTLRCSPRSGDLSVYWYQQSLDQGLQFLIQYYNGEERAKGNILERFSAQQFPDLHSELNLSSLELGDSALYFCASREPGGTEAFFGQGTRLTVV.

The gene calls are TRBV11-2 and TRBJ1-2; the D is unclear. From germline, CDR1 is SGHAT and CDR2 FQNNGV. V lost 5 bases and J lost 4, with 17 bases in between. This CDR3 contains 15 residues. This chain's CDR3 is CASSPLRQAGYGYTF. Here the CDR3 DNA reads TGTGCCAGCAGCCCTTTAAGACAAGCCGGCTATGGCTACACCTTC.

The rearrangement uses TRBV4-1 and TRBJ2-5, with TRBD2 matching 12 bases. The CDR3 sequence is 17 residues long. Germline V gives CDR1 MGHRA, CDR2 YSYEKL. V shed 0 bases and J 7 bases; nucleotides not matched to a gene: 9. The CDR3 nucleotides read TGCGCCAGCAGCCAAGAACCTAGCGGGGGGGCGACTGGGACCCAGTACTTC. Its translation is CASSQEPSGGATGTQYF.